The 9 T cell receptor beta chains listed next were all sequenced from one sample in a study of tumor-infiltrating lymphocytes in primary liver carcinoma. Bulk tissue was left unsorted, and RNA and DNA were co-extracted from about 20-30 mg of it. cDNA specific to TCR beta was made from around 470 ng of total RNA, with a constant-region primer employed for priming. Three nested multiplex PCR rounds, a slightly modified ARM-PCR method, built the TCR beta libraries. The first two PCR rounds used TRBV1-TRBV30 forward primers with a C-beta reverse primer, around 10 cycles each. TCRdb used MiXCR to reprocess the multiplex PCR reads, holding one entry per CDR3 protein. Of approximately 110,000 distinct CDR3 sequences in the sample, 64% were seen once. The material sequenced was liver tumor tissue from sampling region 3. Subset given: tumor region T3, left-lateral pole. All receptors derive from a woman aged 55-70 years with primary liver carcinoma and hepatitis B virus infection.

The rearrangement uses TRBV5-4 and TRBJ1-2, with D perhaps matching TRBD1 (6 bases). The CDR3 has 15 residues. Trimming stripped 3 bases from V and 2 bases from J, with 14 bases between. Germline values: CDR1 SGHNT, CDR2 YYREEE (reference sequence). The DNA of the CDR3 is TGTGCCAGCAGCTCTGGACAGTCCCCCAACTATGGCTACACCTTC. Its protein product is CASSSGQSPNYGYTF.

The chain couples TRBV5-1 to TRBJ2-2; the match to TRBD2 covers 10 bases. Germline V gene lookup returns CDR1 SGHRS and CDR2 YFSETQ. J was trimmed by 4 bases and V by 0 bases; bases with no gene match: 3. This CDR3 has 16 amino acids. CDR3: CASSLELAGVTGELFF. The CDR3 DNA reads as TGCGCCAGCAGCTTGGAGCTAGCGGGAGTCACCGGGGAGCTGTTTTTT.

Remarks on this clonotype: This may be a read error: a much more frequent sequence differs by one nucleotide. J is TRBJ1-6 and V is TRBV5-4; TRBD1 aligns across 9 bases. CDR3 size: 14 residues. Germline values: CDR1 SGHNT, CDR2 YYREEE (reference sequence). DNA of the CDR3: TGTGTCAGCAGTTCCGACAGGGGGTTCTCACCCCTCCACTTT. This codes for CVSSSDRGFSPLHF.

As concerns this clonotype: A read error is likely, as this CDR3 ends without the conserved phenylalanine or tryptophan. This CDR3 is CASSRDTNRRDIQYS. As DNA, the CDR3 is TGTGCCAGCAGTAGGGACACCAACCGACGGGACATTCAGTACTCC. This chain links TRBV28 with TRBJ2-4, with D possibly being TRBD1 (6 bases). The CDR3 is 15 amino acids. V was cut by 5 bases and J by 8 bases, with 19 bases left in between. In germline, CDR1 is MDHEN, CDR2 SYDVKM.

Concerning this clonotype itself: This may come from a read error, since a much larger clone is one base off. This chain joins TRBV5-4 and TRBJ2-3; D may be TRBD1 (6 bases). The CDR3 length is 16 residues. V was shortened by 4 bases and J by 2 bases, with 17 bases between the two germline ends. The V gene's germline CDR1 is SGHNT and CDR2 YYREEE (reference sequence). CDR3 in DNA: TGTGCCAGCAGCAAAGCCGGGACACATATCACAGATACGCAGTATTTT. Translated: CASSKAGTHITDTQYF.

With respect to this clonotype: Its ends do not fully match the called genes, so a read error is possible. The V call is TRBV11-2, the J call TRBJ2-1; either TRBD1 or TRBD2 may fit D (6 bases each). The CDR3 runs to 15 residues. Germline CDR1 is SGHAT and CDR2 is FQNNGV. The CDR3 protein is CGSSLGGGSIGEQFF. The CDR3 DNA reads TGTGGCAGCAGTTTAGGGGGAGGAAGTATCGGTGAGCAGTTCTTC.

This clonotype was detected ten times or more. The chain joins TRBV7-9 to TRBJ1-1; D unresolved. Looked up from germline, CDR1 is SEHNR and CDR2 is FQNEAQ (reference sequence). The length of the CDR3 is 14 residues. The V end lost 5 bases, the J end lost 0 bases, and 10 bases lay between the germline ends. As DNA, the CDR3 is TGTGCCAGCAGCGGGGTAACAGTGAACACTGAAGCTTTCTTT. Translating it yields CASSGVTVNTEAFF.

This chain uses TRBV11-2 with TRBJ2-1, with 7 positions matching TRBD1. J was trimmed by 3 bases and V by 8 bases; bases with no gene match: 16. This CDR3 has 17 residues. Germline loops: CDR1 SGHAT, CDR2 FQNNGV. CDR3 protein: CASALRPGQKFYNEQFF. The CDR3 DNA is TGTGCCAGCGCCTTACGACCGGGACAGAAATTCTACAATGAGCAGTTCTTC.

The chain carries TRBV29-1 and TRBJ1-2; 9 positions agree with TRBD1. Germline V gene sequence: CDR1 SQVTM, CDR2 ANQGSEA. The V and J ends lost 1 base and 2 bases, in that order; junction bases with no gene match: 8. CDR3 length: 16 amino acids. The CDR3 here is CSVEVVQGQGNYGYTF. CDR3 nucleotides: TGCAGCGTTGAAGTGGTACAGGGACAGGGAAACTATGGCTACACCTTC. The whole variable domain, remainder taken from reference TRBV29-1 and TRBJ1-2, is SAVISQKPSRDICQRGTSLTIQCQVDSQVTMMFWYRQQPGQSLTLIATANQGSEATYESGFVIDKFPISRPNLTFSTLTVSNMSPEDSSIYLCSVEVVQGQGNYGYTFGSGTRLTVV.